The entry below describes one T cell receptor (beta chain). TCRdb's copy holds only in-frame clones and misses some; the assay was immunoSEQ multiplex PCR. The profile shows about 24,000 clones, 70% to 75% of them singletons. The source of the sample is a study of radiotherapy plus CTLA-4 blockade in lung cancer. This CDR3 contains 17 residues. V lost 1 base and J 0 bases, leaving 14 bases between the germline ends. The germline gives CDR1 SGHTA, CDR2 FQGNSA. The genes are TRBV7-2 and TRBJ2-3, with TRBD2 as a possible D gene (6 bases). The sequencing here drew on peripheral blood, taken from a patient treated with radiotherapy plus ipilimumab. This TCR was sampled from a human donor with non-small cell lung cancer whose response to radiotherapy plus ipilimumab could not be evaluated. In nucleotides, the CDR3 is TGTGCCAGCAGCTTAGTACCAGCGGGCGCTAGCACAGATACGCAGTATTTT. Translated, it gives CASSLVPAGASTDTQYF. The full variable domain, in which reference TRBV7-2 and TRBJ2-3 provide the parts outside the CDR3, is GAGVSQSPSNKVTEKGKDVELRCDPISGHTALYWYRQSLGQGLEFLIYFQGNSAPDKSGLPSDRFSAERTGGSVSTLTIQRTQQEDSAVYLCASSLVPAGASTDTQYFGPGTRLTVL.